Described below is a single T cell receptor (beta chain) sequence and its context. What it binds is not known. This specimen comes from a study of T-cell memory formation after mild COVID-19. TCRdb reprocessed the 5' RACE reads via MiXCR and lists one record per CDR3 protein. The sample lists about 560,000 distinct CDR3 sequences, about a fifth occurring once. Whole-study findings and limits: CM and EM subsets held most contracting CD4+ clones; EMRA held CD8+ ones. The pre-infection memory compartment contained some responding clones, suggesting cross-reactive memory joined. The authors left the SARS-CoV-2 specificity of second-wave clones peaking on day 37 unconfirmed.

CDR1 is SEHNR, CDR2 FQNEAQ, per germline (reference sequence). Unmatched junction bases numbered 12, after V lost 5 bases and J lost 5 bases. This CDR3 has 16 residues. The rearrangement joins TRBV7-9 to TRBJ2-1; 7 bases align to TRBD2. Sequencing used PBMCs or a T cell subset sorted from them (not recorded which). The receptor comes from an adult woman who had mild COVID-19 (a few samples of this study predate the infection). Cell type and time point are not known. The CDR3 reads CASSTPGAGEHNEQFF. In DNA, the CDR3 is TGTGCCAGCAGCACCCCTGGGGCGGGAGAGCACAATGAGCAGTTCTTC.